This TCR beta chain stems from a study of blood T cell repertoires in COVID-19. Overall study: T cells, B-cell-depleted T cells, or PBMCs provided the cDNA or gDNA that served as material.

Unmatched junction bases numbered 6, after V lost 6 bases and J lost 4 bases. CDR3 length: 15 amino acids. Per germline, CDR1 MNHEY and CDR2 SVGAGI. The participants were between about 18 and 90 years old and came from about two dozen US areas. Categorization into cohorts depended on clinical history that participants reported. Contact with a PCR-confirmed or clinician-diagnosed COVID-19 case occurred within 2 weeks of entry. Libraries were prepared by immunoSEQ multiplex PCR; TCRdb keeps only in-frame clonotypes and omits some of them. The sample lists 350,000 to 450,000 clones, roughly nine tenths occurring once.

This clonotype originated in a woman aged 40 to 49 who had been exposed to COVID-19. The chain combines TRBV6-5 with TRBJ2-5, with TRBD1 matching 12 bases. Sequencing was done on a sample of PBMCs or T cells enriched from blood (not recorded which). CDR3 DNA sequence: TGTGCCAGCAGAAGGGACAGGGGGCTAGTAGAGACCCAGTACTTC. This encodes CASRRDRGLVETQYF.